Listed here are 16 T cell receptor beta chains from one sample, sequenced in a study of blood T cell repertoires in COVID-19. The data were produced by immunoSEQ multiplex PCR, yet TCRdb's version contains in-frame clones alone and is incomplete. The table has tens of thousands of clones, about 85% seen once. Material for sequencing was peripheral blood. All receptors come from a human donor in a cohort sampled during active COVID-19.

The gene calls are TRBV9 and TRBJ1-4; 7 nucleotides match TRBD1. Germline values: CDR1 SGDLS, CDR2 YYNGEE. The junction had 6 bases not matched to a gene; V was cut back by 3 bases and J by 1 base. There are 16 residues in the CDR3. CDR3 in DNA: TGTGCCAGCAGCGAGGGACAGACTCGAACTAATGAAAAACTGTTTTTT. Its protein product is CASSEGQTRTNEKLFF.

CDR3 bases: TGTGCCAGCAGTGCTGTAGCGGCCCTCACAGATACGCAGTATTTT. This codes for CASSAVAALTDTQYF. V and J are TRBV4-2 and TRBJ2-3; the D gene is possibly TRBD2 (6 bases). The CDR3 totals 15 residues. Germline V gene sequence: CDR1 LGHNA, CDR2 YNFKEQ. Trimming took off 6 bases at V and 2 bases at J, with 15 bases between the two ends.

The J gene is TRBJ2-5, the V gene TRBV7-2; D ambiguous. Trimming cost V 2 bases and J 1 base, with 5 bases left between them. CDR1 and CDR2 (germline): SGHTA, FQGNSA. The CDR3 is made up of 13 amino acids. The CDR3 reads CASSLPLQETQYF. The CDR3 DNA reads as TGTGCCAGCAGCTTACCCCTCCAAGAGACCCAGTACTTC.

The chain uses TRBV6-5 and TRBJ2-3; a possible D gene is TRBD2 (5 bases). This CDR3 spans 13 amino acids. Germline lookup yields CDR1 MNHEY and CDR2 SVGAGI. Trimming removed 4 bases at V and 2 bases at J, with 7 bases between. The CDR3 is CASSLDYTDTQYF. Here the CDR3 DNA reads TGTGCCAGCAGTTTAGACTACACAGATACGCAGTATTTT.

The CDR3 spells CASSFGLERGQFF. CDR3 DNA sequence: TGTGCCAGTAGTTTCGGCCTCGAAAGGGGGCAGTTCTTC. J is TRBJ2-1 and V is TRBV19; D perhaps matches TRBD1 (5 bases). This CDR3 contains 13 residues. The V and J ends lost 5 bases and 12 bases respectively, with 17 bases between them. CDR1 and CDR2 (germline): LNHDA, SQIVND (reference sequence).

The chain links TRBV11-2 to TRBJ2-1; 8 bases are shared with TRBD1. There are 18 residues in the CDR3. CDR1 SGHAT and CDR2 FQNNGV come from the germline V gene. Losses at the gene ends were 0 bases for V and 3 bases for J; bases not matched to a gene: 10. The CDR3 loop is CASSLDWGQGAVYNEQFF. The CDR3 coding sequence is TGTGCCAGCAGCTTAGATTGGGGGCAGGGGGCGGTCTACAATGAGCAGTTCTTC.

Only a few counts were recorded for this clone. The chain has TRBV9 and TRBJ2-3, with 11 bases matching TRBD2. Germline lookup yields CDR1 SGDLS and CDR2 YYNGEE. The V gene end was trimmed by 4 bases and the J gene end by 6 bases; junction bases not matched to a gene: 22. The CDR3 spans 20 residues. The CDR3 region has the DNA TGTGCCAGCAGCCCCACCACTAGCGGGAGAGTTCTTACGGTGAGGGATACGCAGTATTTT. Encoded protein: CASSPTTSGRVLTVRDTQYF.

This chain joins TRBV5-1 and TRBJ1-3; D not resolved. This CDR3 region has 16 residues. The germline gives CDR1 SGHRS, CDR2 YFSETQ. With 3 bases removed from V and 0 bases from J, the gap between germline ends came to 13 bases. CDR3: CASSSGLTSSGNTIYF. Written as DNA, the CDR3 is TGCGCCAGCAGCTCAGGACTGACAAGCTCTGGAAACACCATATATTTT.

The gene calls are TRBV28 and TRBJ1-4; D is ambiguous. Germline V gene lookup returns CDR1 MDHEN and CDR2 SYDVKM. Trimming cost V 11 bases and J 4 bases, with 8 bases left between them. This CDR3 comprises 11 residues. The CDR3 region is CAGGLNEKLFF. CDR3 bases: TGTGCCGGAGGGCTTAATGAAAAACTGTTTTTT.

The chain carries TRBV19 and TRBJ2-1, with 12 bases that match TRBD2. The J segment lost 2 bases and the V segment lost 6 bases, leaving 5 bases of the junction unmatched. The germline CDR1 and CDR2 sequences are LNHDA and SQIVND (reference sequence). There are 16 residues in the CDR3. This CDR3 is CASRTLAGGTYNEQFF. The CDR3 DNA sequence: TGTGCCAGTAGAACACTAGCGGGAGGTACCTACAATGAGCAGTTCTTC.

The V and J genes are TRBV28 and TRBJ1-5, with 7 positions matching TRBD1. The CDR3 sequence is 14 residues long. V was clipped by 6 bases and J by 5 bases; unmatched bases: 7. Germline loops: CDR1 MDHEN, CDR2 SYDVKM. CDR3: CASRAGQRYQPQHF. The CDR3 DNA sequence: TGTGCCAGCAGGGCGGGACAGCGTTATCAGCCCCAGCATTTT.

This chain links TRBV19 with TRBJ2-5; 8 bases agree with TRBD1. Germline assignment: CDR1 LNHDA and CDR2 SQIVND (reference sequence). The CDR3 loop spans 15 amino acids. Trimming took 5 bases from V and 4 from J; bases not matched to a gene: 9. As DNA, the CDR3 is TGTGCCAGTAGTGATAAACAGGGGGTAGGAGAGACCCAGTACTTC. Translation: CASSDKQGVGETQYF.

The V gene is TRBV5-1, the J gene TRBJ1-5; maybe TRBD1 (6 bases). Trimming took off 4 bases at V and 1 base at J, with 15 bases between the two ends. This CDR3 region has 16 residues. Germline lookup yields CDR1 SGHRS and CDR2 YFSETQ. CDR3 amino acids: CASSVSGTPSNQPQHF. DNA of the CDR3: TGCGCCAGCAGCGTATCCGGGACACCAAGCAATCAGCCCCAGCATTTT.

The rearrangement links TRBV5-1 to TRBJ2-1, with 9 bases aligning to TRBD2. Germline V gives CDR1 SGHRS, CDR2 YFSETQ. The length of the CDR3 is 16 residues. Germline trimming cut 1 base from V and 6 bases from J; bases unmatched to any gene: 8. DNA for the CDR3: TGCGCCAGCAGCTTGAGAAGTAGCGGGGGAGGCAATGAGCAGTTCTTC. It translates to CASSLRSSGGGNEQFF.

V gene TRBV28 combines with J gene TRBJ1-3; D unclear. Germline CDR1 and CDR2: MDHEN and SYDVKM. This CDR3 is 15 amino acids long. Trimming cost V 7 bases and J 3 bases, with 16 bases left between them. The CDR3 sequence is CASTQTHSLGNTIYF. The CDR3 DNA sequence: TGTGCCAGCACCCAAACACACAGCCTTGGAAACACCATATATTTT.

V usage is TRBV5-4 and J usage is TRBJ2-7, with 16 bases lining up with TRBD2. Germline V gene data show CDR1 as SGHNT and CDR2 as YYREEE (reference sequence). After removal of 5 bases from V and 2 bases from J, the junction contained 4 bases not matched to a gene. This CDR3 is 16 amino acids long. The CDR3 reads CASREGLAGGPYEQYF. The CDR3 nucleotides are TGTGCCAGCAGGGAGGGACTAGCGGGAGGGCCCTACGAGCAGTACTTC.